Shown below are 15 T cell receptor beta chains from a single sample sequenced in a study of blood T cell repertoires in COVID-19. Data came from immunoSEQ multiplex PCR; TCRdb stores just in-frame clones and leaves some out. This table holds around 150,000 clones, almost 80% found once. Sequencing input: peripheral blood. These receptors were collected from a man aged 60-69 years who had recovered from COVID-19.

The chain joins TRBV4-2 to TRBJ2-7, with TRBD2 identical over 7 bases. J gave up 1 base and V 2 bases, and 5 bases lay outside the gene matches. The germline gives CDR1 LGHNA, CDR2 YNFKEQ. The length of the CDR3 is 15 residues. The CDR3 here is CASSQTSASSYEQYF. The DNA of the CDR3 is TGTGCCAGCAGCCAAACTAGCGCCTCATCCTACGAGCAGTACTTC.

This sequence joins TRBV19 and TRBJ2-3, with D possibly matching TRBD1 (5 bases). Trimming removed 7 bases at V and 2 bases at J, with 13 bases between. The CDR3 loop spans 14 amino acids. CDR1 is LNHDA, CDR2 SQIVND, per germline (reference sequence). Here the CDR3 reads CASTPQTDTDTQYF. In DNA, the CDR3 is TGTGCCAGTACCCCCCAGACAGACACAGATACGCAGTATTTT.

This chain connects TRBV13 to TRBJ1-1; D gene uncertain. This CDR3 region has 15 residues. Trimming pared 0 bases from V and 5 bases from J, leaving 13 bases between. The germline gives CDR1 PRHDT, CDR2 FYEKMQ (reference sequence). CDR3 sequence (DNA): TGTGCCAGCAGCTTAGGAGCCTCTGGGGAGACTGAAGCTTTCTTT. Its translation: CASSLGASGETEAFF.

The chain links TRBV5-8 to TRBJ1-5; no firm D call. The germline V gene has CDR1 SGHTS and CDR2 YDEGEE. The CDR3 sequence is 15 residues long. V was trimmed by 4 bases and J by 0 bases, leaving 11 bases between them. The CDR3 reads CASSVTYYSNQPQHF. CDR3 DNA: TGTGCCAGCAGCGTGACATATTATAGCAATCAGCCCCAGCATTTT.

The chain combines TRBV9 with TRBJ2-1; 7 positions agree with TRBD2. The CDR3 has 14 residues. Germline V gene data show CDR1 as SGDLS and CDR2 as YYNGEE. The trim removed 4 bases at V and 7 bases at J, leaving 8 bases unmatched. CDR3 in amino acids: CASSPRTGRNEQFF. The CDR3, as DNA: TGTGCCAGCAGCCCTCGAACCGGGAGGAATGAGCAGTTCTTC. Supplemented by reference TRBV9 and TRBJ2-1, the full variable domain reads DSGVTQTPKHLITATGQRVTLRCSPRSGDLSVYWYQQSLDQGLQFLIQYYNGEERAKGNILERFSAQQFPDLHSELNLSSLELGDSALYFCASSPRTGRNEQFFGPGTRLTVL.

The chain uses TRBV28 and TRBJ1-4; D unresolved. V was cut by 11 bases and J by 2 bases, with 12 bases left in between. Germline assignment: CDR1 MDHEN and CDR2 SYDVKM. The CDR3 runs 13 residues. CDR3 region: CAAKPGTNEKLFF. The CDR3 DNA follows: TGTGCCGCCAAGCCGGGGACTAATGAAAAACTGTTTTTT.

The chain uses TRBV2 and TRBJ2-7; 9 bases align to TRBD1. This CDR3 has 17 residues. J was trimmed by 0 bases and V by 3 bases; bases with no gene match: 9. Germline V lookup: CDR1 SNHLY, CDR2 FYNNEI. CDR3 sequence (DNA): TGTGCCAGCAGTGATGCACAGCCGACAGGGGGCTCCTACGAGCAGTACTTC. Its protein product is CASSDAQPTGGSYEQYF.

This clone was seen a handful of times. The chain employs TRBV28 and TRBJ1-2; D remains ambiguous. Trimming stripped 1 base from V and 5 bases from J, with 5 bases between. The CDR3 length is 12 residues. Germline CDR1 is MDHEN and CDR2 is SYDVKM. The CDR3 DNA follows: TGTGCCAGCAGTTTATACGGGTATGGCTACACCTTC. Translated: CASSLYGYGYTF.

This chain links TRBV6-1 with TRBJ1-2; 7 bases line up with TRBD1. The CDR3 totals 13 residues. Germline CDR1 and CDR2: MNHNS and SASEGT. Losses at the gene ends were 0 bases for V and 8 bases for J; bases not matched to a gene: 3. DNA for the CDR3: TGTGCCAGCAGTGAAGCACAGGGGATGGGCTACACCTTC. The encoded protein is CASSEAQGMGYTF.

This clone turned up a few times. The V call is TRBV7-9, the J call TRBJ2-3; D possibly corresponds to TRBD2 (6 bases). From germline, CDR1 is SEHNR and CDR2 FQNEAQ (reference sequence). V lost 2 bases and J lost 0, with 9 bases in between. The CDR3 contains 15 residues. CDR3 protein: CASSLMGLSTDTQYF. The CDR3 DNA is TGTGCCAGCAGCTTAATGGGACTTAGCACAGATACGCAGTATTTT.

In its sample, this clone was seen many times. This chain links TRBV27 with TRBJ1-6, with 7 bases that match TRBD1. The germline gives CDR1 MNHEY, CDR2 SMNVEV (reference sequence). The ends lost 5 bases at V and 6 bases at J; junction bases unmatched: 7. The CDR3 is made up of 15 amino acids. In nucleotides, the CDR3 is TGTGCCAGCAGTCCTGGACAGGCCCTTAATTCACCCCTCCACTTT. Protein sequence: CASSPGQALNSPLHF.

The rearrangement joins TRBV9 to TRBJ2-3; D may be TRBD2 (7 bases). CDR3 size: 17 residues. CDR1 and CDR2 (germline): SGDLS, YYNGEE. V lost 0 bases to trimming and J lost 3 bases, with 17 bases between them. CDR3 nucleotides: TGTGCCAGCAGCGTAGGAGGGGGAGGGAGTGGTACAGATACGCAGTATTTT. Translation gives CASSVGGGGSGTDTQYF. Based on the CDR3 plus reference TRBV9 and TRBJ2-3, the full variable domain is DSGVTQTPKHLITATGQRVTLRCSPRSGDLSVYWYQQSLDQGLQFLIQYYNGEERAKGNILERFSAQQFPDLHSELNLSSLELGDSALYFCASSVGGGGSGTDTQYFGPGTRLTVL.

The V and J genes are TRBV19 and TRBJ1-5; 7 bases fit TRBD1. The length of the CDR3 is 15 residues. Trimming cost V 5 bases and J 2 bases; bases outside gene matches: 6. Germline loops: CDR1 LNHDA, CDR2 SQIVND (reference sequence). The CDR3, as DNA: TGTGCCAGTAGTCTCCCCGGGACAGGCAATCAGCCCCAGCATTTT. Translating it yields CASSLPGTGNQPQHF.

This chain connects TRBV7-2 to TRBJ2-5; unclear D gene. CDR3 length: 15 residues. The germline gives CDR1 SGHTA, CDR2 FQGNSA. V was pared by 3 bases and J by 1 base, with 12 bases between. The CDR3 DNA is TGTGCCAGCAGCTTTTCAGCGATAACCCAAGAGACCCAGTACTTC. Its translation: CASSFSAITQETQYF.

The CDR3 loop is CASSLAGALTDTQYF. The CDR3 bases are TGCGCCAGCAGCTTAGCGGGAGCCCTCACAGATACGCAGTATTTT. The chain employs TRBV5-1 and TRBJ2-3; 8 nucleotides line up with TRBD2. The CDR3 covers 15 residues. Germline loops: CDR1 SGHRS, CDR2 YFSETQ. The trim removed 2 bases at V and 2 bases at J, leaving 4 bases unmatched.